This entry concerns a single T cell receptor beta chain. In the authors' workflow: Estimated nucleated cell counts came from reference gene primer amplification. Method: immunoSEQ multiplex PCR; TCRdb's copy keeps in-frame clones and lacks some. Clonal size and the V and J genes are those of that table, whereas D and trimming came from the DNA. The top ten hold around 4% of the sample, which has more than 110,000 clones, 79% seen once. This entry comes from a study of blood T cell repertoires in COVID-19. Study overall: Material from acute and convalescent COVID-19 was sourced from the United States, Italy and Spain. The analysed material was cDNA or gDNA that came from T cells, B-cell-depleted T cells, or PBMCs.

The germline V gene has CDR1 LNHDA and CDR2 SQIVND (reference sequence). The CDR3 extends over 12 amino acids. The germline V and J ends were trimmed by 7 bases and 6 bases, with 10 bases remaining between them. This chain joins TRBV19 and TRBJ2-1, with D perhaps TRBD2 (5 bases). Input material: peripheral blood. The TCR sequence derives from a man between 60 and 75 years old with acute or convalescent COVID-19. CDR3: CASTGMGNEQFF. The CDR3 DNA is TGTGCCAGTACGGGGATGGGCAATGAGCAGTTCTTC.